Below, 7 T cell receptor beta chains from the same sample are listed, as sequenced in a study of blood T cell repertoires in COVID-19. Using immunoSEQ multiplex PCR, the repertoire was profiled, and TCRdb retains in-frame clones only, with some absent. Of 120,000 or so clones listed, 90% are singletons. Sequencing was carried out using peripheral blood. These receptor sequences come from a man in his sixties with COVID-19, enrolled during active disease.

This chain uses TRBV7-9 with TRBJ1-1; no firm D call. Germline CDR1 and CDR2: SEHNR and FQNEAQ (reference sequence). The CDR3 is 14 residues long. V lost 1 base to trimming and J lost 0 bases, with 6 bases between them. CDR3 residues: CASSLDSMNTEAFF. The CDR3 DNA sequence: TGTGCCAGCAGCTTAGACAGCATGAACACTGAAGCTTTCTTT.

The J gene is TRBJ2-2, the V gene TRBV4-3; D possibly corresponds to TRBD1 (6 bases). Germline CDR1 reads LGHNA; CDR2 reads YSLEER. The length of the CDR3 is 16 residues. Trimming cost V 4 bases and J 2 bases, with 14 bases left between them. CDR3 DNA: TGCGCCAGCAGCCCTGCGACAGGCTACAACACCGGGGAGCTGTTTTTT. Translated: CASSPATGYNTGELFF.

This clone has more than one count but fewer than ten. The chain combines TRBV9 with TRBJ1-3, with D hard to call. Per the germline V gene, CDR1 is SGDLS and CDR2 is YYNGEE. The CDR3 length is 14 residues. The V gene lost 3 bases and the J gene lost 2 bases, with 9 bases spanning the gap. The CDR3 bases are TGTGCCAGCAGCGCCCTCTTTACTGGAAACACCATATATTTT. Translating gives CASSALFTGNTIYF.

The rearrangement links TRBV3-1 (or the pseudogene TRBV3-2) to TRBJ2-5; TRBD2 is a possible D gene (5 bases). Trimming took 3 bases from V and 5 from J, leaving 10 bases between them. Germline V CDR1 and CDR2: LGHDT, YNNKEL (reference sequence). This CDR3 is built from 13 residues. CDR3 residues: CASSQRVWETQYF. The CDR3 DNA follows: TGTGCCAGCAGCCAGAGGGTTTGGGAGACCCAGTACTTC.

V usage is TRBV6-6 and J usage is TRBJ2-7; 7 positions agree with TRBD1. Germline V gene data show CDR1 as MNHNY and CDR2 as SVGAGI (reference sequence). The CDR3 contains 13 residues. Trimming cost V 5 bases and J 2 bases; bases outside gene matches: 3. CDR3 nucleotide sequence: TGTGCCAGCAGTCTCGGGACAGCCTACGAGCAGTACTTC. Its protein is CASSLGTAYEQYF.

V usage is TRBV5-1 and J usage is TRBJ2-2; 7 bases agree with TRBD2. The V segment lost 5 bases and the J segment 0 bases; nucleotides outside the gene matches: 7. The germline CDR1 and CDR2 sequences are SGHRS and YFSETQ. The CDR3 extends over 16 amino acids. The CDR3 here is CASRSTSSANTGELFF. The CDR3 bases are TGCGCCAGCAGGTCGACTAGCTCCGCGAACACCGGGGAGCTGTTTTTT.

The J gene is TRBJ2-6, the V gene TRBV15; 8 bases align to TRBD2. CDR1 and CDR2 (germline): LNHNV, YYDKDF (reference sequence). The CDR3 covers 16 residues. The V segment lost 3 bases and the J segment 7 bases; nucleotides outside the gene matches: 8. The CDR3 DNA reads TGTGCCACCAGCAGGGGTAGCGGGATGTACGCCAACGTCCTGACTTTC. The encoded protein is CATSRGSGMYANVLTF.